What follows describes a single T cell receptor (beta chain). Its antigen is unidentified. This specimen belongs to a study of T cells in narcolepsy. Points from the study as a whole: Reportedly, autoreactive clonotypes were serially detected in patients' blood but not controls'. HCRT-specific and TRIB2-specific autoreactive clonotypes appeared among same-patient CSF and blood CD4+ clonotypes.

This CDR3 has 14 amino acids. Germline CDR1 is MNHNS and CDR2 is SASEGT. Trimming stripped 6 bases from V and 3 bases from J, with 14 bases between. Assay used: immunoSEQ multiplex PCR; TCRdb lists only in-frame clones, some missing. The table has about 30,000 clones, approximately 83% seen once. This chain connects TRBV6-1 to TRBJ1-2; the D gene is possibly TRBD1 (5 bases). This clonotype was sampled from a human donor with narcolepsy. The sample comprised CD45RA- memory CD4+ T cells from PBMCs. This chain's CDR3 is CASSEAGTHYGYTF. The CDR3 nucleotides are TGTGCCAGCAGCGAGGCGGGGACCCACTATGGCTACACCTTC.